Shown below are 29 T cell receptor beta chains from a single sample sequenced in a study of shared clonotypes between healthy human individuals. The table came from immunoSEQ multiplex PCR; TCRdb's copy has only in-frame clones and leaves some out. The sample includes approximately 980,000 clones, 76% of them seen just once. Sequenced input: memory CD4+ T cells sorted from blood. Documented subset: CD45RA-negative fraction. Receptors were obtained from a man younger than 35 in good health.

CDR3 region: CASSLRPGQGQSPLHF. The DNA for the CDR3 is TGTGCCAGCAGTTTACGCCCCGGACAGGGGCAATCACCCCTCCACTTT. The rearrangement uses TRBV27 and TRBJ1-6, with 9 positions matching TRBD1. The V and J ends lost 2 bases and 10 bases, in that order; junction bases with no gene match: 9. The germline V gene has CDR1 MNHEY and CDR2 SMNVEV (reference sequence). CDR3 length: 16 amino acids.

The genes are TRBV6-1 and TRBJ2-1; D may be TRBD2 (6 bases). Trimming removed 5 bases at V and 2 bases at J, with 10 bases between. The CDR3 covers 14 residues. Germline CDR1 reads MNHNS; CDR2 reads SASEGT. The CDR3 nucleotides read TGTGCCAGCAGTCTTGGGGGGACCTACAATGAGCAGTTCTTC. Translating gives CASSLGGTYNEQFF.

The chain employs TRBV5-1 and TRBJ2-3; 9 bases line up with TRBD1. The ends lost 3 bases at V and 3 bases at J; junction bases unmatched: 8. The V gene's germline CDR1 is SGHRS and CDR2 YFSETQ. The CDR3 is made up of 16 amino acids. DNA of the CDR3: TGCGCCAGCAGCTCCCCATGGGGACAGGGAACAGATACGCAGTATTTT. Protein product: CASSSPWGQGTDTQYF.

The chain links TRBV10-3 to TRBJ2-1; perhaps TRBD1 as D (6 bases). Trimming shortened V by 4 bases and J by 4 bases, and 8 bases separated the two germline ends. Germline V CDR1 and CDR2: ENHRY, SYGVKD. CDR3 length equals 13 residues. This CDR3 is CAISVGQYNEQFF. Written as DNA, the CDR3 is TGTGCCATCAGTGTGGGACAATACAATGAGCAGTTCTTC.

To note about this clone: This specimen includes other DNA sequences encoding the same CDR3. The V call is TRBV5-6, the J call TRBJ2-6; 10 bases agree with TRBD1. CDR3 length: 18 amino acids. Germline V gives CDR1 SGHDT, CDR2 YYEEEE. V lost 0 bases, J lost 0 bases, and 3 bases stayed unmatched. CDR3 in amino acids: CASSLAGTGVSGANVLTF. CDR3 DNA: TGTGCCAGCAGCTTGGCCGGGACAGGGGTCTCTGGGGCCAACGTCCTGACTTTC.

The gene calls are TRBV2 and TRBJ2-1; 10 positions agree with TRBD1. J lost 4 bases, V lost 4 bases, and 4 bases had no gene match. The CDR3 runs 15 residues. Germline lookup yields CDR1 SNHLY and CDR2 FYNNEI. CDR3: CASSVTGGLYNEQFF. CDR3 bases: TGTGCCAGCAGTGTGACAGGGGGCCTTTACAATGAGCAGTTCTTC.

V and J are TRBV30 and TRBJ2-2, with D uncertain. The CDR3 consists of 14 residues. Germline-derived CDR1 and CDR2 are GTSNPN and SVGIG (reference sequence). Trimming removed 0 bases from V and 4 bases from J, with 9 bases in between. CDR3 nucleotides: TGTGCCTGGAGTGTAGTATGGGGCACCGGGGAGCTGTTTTTT. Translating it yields CAWSVVWGTGELFF. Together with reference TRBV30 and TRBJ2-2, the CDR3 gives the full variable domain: SQTIHQWPATLVQPVGSPLSLECTVEGTSNPNLYWYRQAAGRGLQLLFYSVGIGQISSEVPQNLSASRPQDRQFILSSKKLLLSDSGFYLCAWSVVWGTGELFFGEGSRLTVL.

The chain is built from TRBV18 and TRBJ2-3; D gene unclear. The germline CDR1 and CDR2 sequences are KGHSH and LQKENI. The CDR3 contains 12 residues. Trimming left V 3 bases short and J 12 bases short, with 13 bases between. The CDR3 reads CASSPVADSQYF. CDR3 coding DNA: TGTGCCAGCTCACCGGTGGCGGATTCCCAGTATTTT.

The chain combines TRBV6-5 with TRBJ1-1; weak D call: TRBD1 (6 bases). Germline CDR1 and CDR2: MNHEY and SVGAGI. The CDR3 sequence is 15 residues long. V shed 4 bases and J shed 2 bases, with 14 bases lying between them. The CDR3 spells CASSSTWTANTEAFF. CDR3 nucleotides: TGTGCCAGCAGTTCGACCTGGACAGCTAACACTGAAGCTTTCTTT.

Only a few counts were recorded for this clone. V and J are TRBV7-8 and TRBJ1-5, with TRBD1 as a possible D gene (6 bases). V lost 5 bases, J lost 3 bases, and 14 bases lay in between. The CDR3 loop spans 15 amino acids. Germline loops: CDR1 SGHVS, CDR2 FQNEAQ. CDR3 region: CASSGGQALNQPQHF. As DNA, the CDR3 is TGTGCCAGCAGCGGGGGACAAGCGCTCAATCAGCCCCAGCATTTT. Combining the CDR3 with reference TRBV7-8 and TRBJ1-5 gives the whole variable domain GAGVSQSPRYKVAKRGQDVALRCDPISGHVSLFWYQQALGQGPEFLTYFQNEAQLDKSGLPSDRFFAERPEGSVSTLKIQRTQQEDSAVYLCASSGGQALNQPQHFGDGTRLSIL.

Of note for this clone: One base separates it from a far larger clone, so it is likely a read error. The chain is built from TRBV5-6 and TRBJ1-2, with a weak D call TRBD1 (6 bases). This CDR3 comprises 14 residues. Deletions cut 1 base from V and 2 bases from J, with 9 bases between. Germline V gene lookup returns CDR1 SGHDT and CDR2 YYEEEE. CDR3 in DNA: TGTGCCAGCAGCTTGCCCGGACAGAACTATGGCTACACCTTC. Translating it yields CASSLPGQNYGYTF.

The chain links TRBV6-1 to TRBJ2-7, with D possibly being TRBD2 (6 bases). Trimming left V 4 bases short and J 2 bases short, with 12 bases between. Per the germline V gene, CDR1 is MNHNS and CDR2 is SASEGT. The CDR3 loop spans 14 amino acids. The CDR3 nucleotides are TGTGCCAGCAGTGCGGGACTTAAGACCTACGAGCAGTACTTC. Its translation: CASSAGLKTYEQYF.

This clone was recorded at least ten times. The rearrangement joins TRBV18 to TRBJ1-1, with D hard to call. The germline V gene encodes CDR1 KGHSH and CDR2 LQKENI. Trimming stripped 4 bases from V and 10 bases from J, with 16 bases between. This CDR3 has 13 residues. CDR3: CASSRRAPAGAFF. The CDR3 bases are TGTGCCAGCTCACGCCGGGCCCCCGCGGGAGCTTTCTTT.

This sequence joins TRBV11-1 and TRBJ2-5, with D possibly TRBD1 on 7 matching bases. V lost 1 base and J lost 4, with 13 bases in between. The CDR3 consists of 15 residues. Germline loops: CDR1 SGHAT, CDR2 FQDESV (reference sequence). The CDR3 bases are TGTGCCAGCAGCTTAGGCGGGAAGGGGGCAGAGACCCAGTACTTC. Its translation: CASSLGGKGAETQYF.

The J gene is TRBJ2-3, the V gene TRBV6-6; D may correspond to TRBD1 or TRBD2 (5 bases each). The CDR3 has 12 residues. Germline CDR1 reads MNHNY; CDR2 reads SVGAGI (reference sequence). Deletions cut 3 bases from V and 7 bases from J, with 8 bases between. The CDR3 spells CASSYGGNTQYF. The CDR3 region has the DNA TGTGCCAGCAGTTATGGGGGAAATACGCAGTATTTT.

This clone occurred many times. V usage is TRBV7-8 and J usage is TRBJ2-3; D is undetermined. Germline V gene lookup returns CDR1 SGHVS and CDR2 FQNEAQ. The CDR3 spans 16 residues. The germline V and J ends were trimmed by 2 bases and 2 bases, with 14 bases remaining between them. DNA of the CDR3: TGTGCCAGCAGCTTAAGTCGGCAAGGGATCACAGATACGCAGTATTTT. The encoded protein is CASSLSRQGITDTQYF.

The DNA of the CDR3 is TGTGCCATTCTACTAAGTAGCGGGGCTTTCAATGAGCAGTTCTTC. Translation: CAILLSSGAFNEQFF. The chain carries TRBV2 and TRBJ2-1; 8 positions agree with TRBD2. There are 15 residues in the CDR3. Germline CDR1 and CDR2: SNHLY and FYNNEI. V shed 10 bases, J shed 6 bases, and the junction held 14 bases outside the gene matches.

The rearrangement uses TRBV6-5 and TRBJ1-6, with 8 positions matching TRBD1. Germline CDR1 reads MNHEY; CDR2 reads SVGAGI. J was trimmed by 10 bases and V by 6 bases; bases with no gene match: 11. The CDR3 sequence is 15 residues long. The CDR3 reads CASRKPGQAESPLHF. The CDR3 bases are TGTGCCAGCAGGAAGCCGGGACAGGCGGAATCACCCCTCCACTTT.

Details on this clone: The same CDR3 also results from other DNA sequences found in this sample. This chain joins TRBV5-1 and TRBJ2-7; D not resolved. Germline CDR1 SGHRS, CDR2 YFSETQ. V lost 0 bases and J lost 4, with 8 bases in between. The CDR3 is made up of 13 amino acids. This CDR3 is CASSLVQPYEQYF. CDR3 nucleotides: TGCGCCAGCAGCTTGGTACAGCCGTACGAGCAGTACTTC.

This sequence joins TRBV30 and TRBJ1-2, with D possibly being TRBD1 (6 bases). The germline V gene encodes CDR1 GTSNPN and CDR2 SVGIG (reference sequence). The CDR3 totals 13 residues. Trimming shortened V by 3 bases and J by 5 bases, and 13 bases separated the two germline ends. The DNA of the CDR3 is TGTGCCTGGAGACCCCGGGACAATTATGGCTACACCTTC. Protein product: CAWRPRDNYGYTF.

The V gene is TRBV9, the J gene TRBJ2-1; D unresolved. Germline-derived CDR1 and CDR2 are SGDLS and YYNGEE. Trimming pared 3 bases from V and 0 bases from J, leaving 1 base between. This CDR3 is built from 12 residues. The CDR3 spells CASSGSYNEQFF. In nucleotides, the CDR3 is TGTGCCAGCAGCGGCTCCTACAATGAGCAGTTCTTC.

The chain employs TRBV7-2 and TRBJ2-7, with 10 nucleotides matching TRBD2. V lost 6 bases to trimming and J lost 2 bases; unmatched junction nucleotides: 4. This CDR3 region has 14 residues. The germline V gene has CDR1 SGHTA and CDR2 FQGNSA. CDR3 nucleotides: TGTGCCAGCAGGAGGACTAGCGGACCCTACGAGCAGTACTTC. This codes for CASRRTSGPYEQYF.

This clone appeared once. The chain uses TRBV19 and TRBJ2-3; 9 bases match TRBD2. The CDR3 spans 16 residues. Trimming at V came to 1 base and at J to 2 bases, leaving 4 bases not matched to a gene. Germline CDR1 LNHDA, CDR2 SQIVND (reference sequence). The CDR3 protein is CASSIGRTSDTDTQYF. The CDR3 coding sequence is TGTGCCAGTAGTATAGGAAGGACTAGCGACACAGATACGCAGTATTTT. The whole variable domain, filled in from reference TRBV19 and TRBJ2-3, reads DGGITQSPKYLFRKEGQNVTLSCEQNLNHDAMYWYRQDPGQGLRLIYYSQIVNDFQKGDIAEGYSVSREKKESFPLTVTSAQKNPTAFYLCASSIGRTSDTDTQYFGPGTRLTVL.

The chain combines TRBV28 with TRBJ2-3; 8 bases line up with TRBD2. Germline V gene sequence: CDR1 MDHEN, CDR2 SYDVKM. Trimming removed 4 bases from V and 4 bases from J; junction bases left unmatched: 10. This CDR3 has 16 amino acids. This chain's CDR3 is CASSSGGAGLADTQYF. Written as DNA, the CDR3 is TGTGCCAGCAGTTCCGGGGGGGCCGGTCTTGCAGATACGCAGTATTTT.

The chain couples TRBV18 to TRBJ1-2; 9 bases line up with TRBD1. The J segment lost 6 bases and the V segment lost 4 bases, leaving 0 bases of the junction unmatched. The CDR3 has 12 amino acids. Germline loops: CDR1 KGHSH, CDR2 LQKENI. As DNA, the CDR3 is TGTGCCAGCTCACGGACAGGGGATGGCTACACCTTC. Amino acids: CASSRTGDGYTF.

CDR3 sequence: CARGGRESNQPQHF. The CDR3 bases are TGTGCCCGCGGGGGCAGGGAGTCGAATCAGCCCCAGCATTTT. The rearrangement links TRBV2 to TRBJ1-5; tentatively, D is TRBD1 (6 bases). The germline V gene encodes CDR1 SNHLY and CDR2 FYNNEI. Trimming left V 11 bases short and J 4 bases short, with 18 bases between. The CDR3 spans 14 residues.

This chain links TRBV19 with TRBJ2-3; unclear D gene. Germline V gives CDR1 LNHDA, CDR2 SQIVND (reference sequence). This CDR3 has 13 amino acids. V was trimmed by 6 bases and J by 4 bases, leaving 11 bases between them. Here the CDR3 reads CASRNDLSDTQYF. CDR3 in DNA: TGTGCCAGTAGGAACGATTTATCAGATACGCAGTATTTT.

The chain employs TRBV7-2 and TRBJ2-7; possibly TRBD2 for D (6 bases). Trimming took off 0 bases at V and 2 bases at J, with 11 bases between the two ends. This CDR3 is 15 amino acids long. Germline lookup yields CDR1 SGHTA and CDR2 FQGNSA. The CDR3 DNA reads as TGTGCCAGCAGCTTAGCGTTAGCGGTAGCCTACGAGCAGTACTTC. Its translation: CASSLALAVAYEQYF.

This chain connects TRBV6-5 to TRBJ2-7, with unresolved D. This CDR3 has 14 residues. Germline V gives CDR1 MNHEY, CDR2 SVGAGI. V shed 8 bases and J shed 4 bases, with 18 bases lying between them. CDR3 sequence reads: CASLPGSCAYEQYF. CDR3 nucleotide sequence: TGTGCCAGCTTACCGGGCTCATGTGCTTACGAGCAGTACTTC.